The T cell receptor beta chain under discussion was sequenced for a study of CD4 T cells in relation to SARS-CoV-2 and coronaviruses. Here immunoSEQ multiplex PCR was the method, and the copy in TCRdb shows in-frame clones only, minus some. The profile shows about 25,000 clones, less than 80% of them singletons. With 2 bases removed from V and 6 bases from J, the gap between germline ends came to 14 bases. This CDR3 region has 14 residues. Germline CDR1 reads MNHEY; CDR2 reads SVGAGI. This clone turned up a few times. Its antigen is not known. The unexposed donors gave CD4+ T cells in about 2010-2019, prior to COVID-19. The cells were cultured for about ten days before CD4+ T cells were isolated.

Sequencing used CD4+ T cells from PBMCs, cultured in vitro. This TCR was recovered from a human donor in good health. The chain employs TRBV6-5 and TRBJ2-7; D remains ambiguous. CDR3 nucleotides: TGTGCCAGCAGTTACGTGAGCGCAGACGGCGAGCAGTACTTC. It is translated as CASSYVSADGEQYF.